A selection of T cell receptor beta chains follows, all from one sample in a study of blood T cell repertoires in COVID-19. Assay used: immunoSEQ multiplex PCR; TCRdb lists only in-frame clones, some missing. The sample shows 200,000 to 250,000 clones, around 86% of them seen only once. The sample consisted of peripheral blood. The receptors were sampled from a woman aged 50 to 65 with COVID-19, enrolled during active disease. The CDR3 runs from the conserved cysteine through the conserved F or W. The D gene is left open where the match is weak. Expanded clones get a size class; other rows say once, few or many, or leave the size out.

size: -
J: TRBJ2-3
D: -
V: TRBV7-9
CDR3: CASSLWVGRGPTPQYF
DNA: TGTGCCAGCAGCTTATGGGTTGGGCGGGGACCCACCCCGCAGTATTTT

size: few
J: TRBJ1-2
D: TRBD1
V: TRBV5-1
CDR3: CASSRDRDYGYTF
DNA: TGCGCCAGCAGCAGGGACAGGGACTATGGCTACACCTTC

size: few
J: TRBJ1-5
D: -
V: TRBV4-1
CDR3: CASSQGLAPWPQHF
DNA: TGCGCCAGCAGCCAAGGTCTAGCCCCATGGCCCCAGCATTTT

size: few
J: TRBJ2-3
D: TRBD2
V: TRBV5-1
CDR3: CASSSGLAGGSSTDTQYF
DNA: TGCGCCAGCAGCTCAGGACTAGCGGGGGGCTCCAGCACAGATACGCAGTATTTT

size: -
J: TRBJ1-4
D: -
V: TRBV27
CDR3: CASSLSGGPDEKLFF
DNA: TGTGCCAGCAGTTTATCCGGGGGGCCGGATGAAAAACTGTTTTTT

size: -
J: TRBJ1-2
D: -
V: TRBV5-6
CDR3: CASSPMDSWIYGYTF
DNA: TGTGCCAGCAGCCCAATGGATAGCTGGATCTATGGCTACACCTTC

size: -
J: TRBJ1-5
D: -
V: TRBV28
CDR3: CASSPGGSGQPQHF
DNA: TGTGCCAGCAGCCCTGGGGGCTCGGGACAGCCCCAGCATTTT

size: -
J: TRBJ2-3
D: TRBD2
V: TRBV7-2
CDR3: CASSLKRGGGGTQYF
DNA: TGTGCCAGCAGCCTGAAACGGGGGGGCGGAGGTACGCAGTATTTT

size: -
J: TRBJ2-7
D: -
V: TRBV5-4
CDR3: CASSLVAGRQSYEQYF
DNA: TGTGCCAGCAGCTTGGTTGCCGGTCGACAATCCTACGAGCAGTACTTC

size: -
J: TRBJ2-4
D: -
V: TRBV28
CDR3: CASSSRPGRNPGDIQYF
DNA: TGTGCCAGCAGTTCCCGCCCCGGACGCAACCCCGGGGACATTCAGTACTTC

size: few
J: TRBJ2-3
D: TRBD2
V: TRBV9
CDR3: CASTRGLAGGMDTQYF
DNA: TGTGCCAGCACGAGGGGACTAGCGGGGGGGATGGATACGCAGTATTTT

size: -
J: TRBJ2-5
D: TRBD1
V: TRBV5-6
CDR3: CASSSTGGARETQYF
DNA: TGTGCCAGCAGCTCCACAGGGGGCGCCCGGGAGACCCAGTACTTC

size: -
J: TRBJ2-3
D: -
V: TRBV13
CDR3: CASSLAPGADTQYF
DNA: TGTGCCAGCAGCTTAGCCCCAGGTGCAGATACGCAGTATTTT

size: -
J: TRBJ1-6
D: TRBD1
V: TRBV7-3
CDR3: CASSLTGADSPLHF
DNA: TGTGCCAGCAGCTTGACAGGGGCGGATTCACCCCTCCACTTT

size: -
J: TRBJ2-3
D: -
V: TRBV27
CDR3: CASSLQRSADTQYF
DNA: TGTGCCAGCAGTTTGCAGCGGTCCGCAGATACGCAGTATTTT

size: -
J: TRBJ1-5
D: TRBD1
V: TRBV27
CDR3: CASSFGTGGGQPQHF
DNA: TGTGCCAGCAGTTTTGGGACAGGGGGCGGTCAGCCCCAGCATTTT

size: few
J: TRBJ1-6
D: -
V: TRBV30
CDR3: CAWSVHKENSPLHF
DNA: TGTGCCTGGAGTGTACACAAAGAAAATTCACCCCTCCACTTT

size: -
J: TRBJ2-3
D: TRBD2
V: TRBV6-1
CDR3: CASREVGLAASTDTQYF
DNA: TGTGCCAGCAGGGAAGTCGGACTAGCGGCTAGCACAGATACGCAGTATTTT

size: -
J: TRBJ2-7
D: TRBD1
V: TRBV19
CDR3: CASGPGTGFFEQYF
DNA: TGTGCCAGTGGCCCCGGGACAGGATTTTTCGAGCAGTACTTC

size: -
J: TRBJ2-1
D: -
V: TRBV12-3/TRBV12-4
CDR3: CASSFPGTFEQFF
DNA: TGTGCCAGCAGTTTTCCCGGGACATTCGAGCAGTTCTTC

size: -
J: TRBJ1-5
D: -
V: TRBV6-5
CDR3: CASRPGQSNQPQHF
DNA: TGTGCCAGCAGGCCGGGACAATCCAATCAGCCCCAGCATTTT

size: -
J: TRBJ1-5
D: -
V: TRBV19
CDR3: CASRSQIISNQPQHF
DNA: TGTGCCAGTAGATCGCAGATAATTAGCAATCAGCCCCAGCATTTT

size: once
J: TRBJ1-5
D: -
V: TRBV6-1
CDR3: CASSEQSHNQPQHF
DNA: TGTGCCAGCAGTGAACAGTCCCACAATCAGCCCCAGCATTTT

size: -
J: TRBJ2-3
D: -
V: TRBV7-9
CDR3: CASSLSGGRGDTQYF
DNA: TGTGCCAGCAGCTTATCGGGGGGCCGGGGGGATACGCAGTATTTT

size: -
J: TRBJ1-3
D: -
V: TRBV11-3
CDR3: CASSFSARTIYF
DNA: TGTGCCAGCAGCTTTAGCGCGAGGACCATATATTTT

size: -
J: TRBJ2-5
D: TRBD1
V: TRBV4-1
CDR3: CASSQITGGYETQYF
DNA: TGCGCCAGCAGCCAAATTACAGGGGGCTATGAGACCCAGTACTTC

size: -
J: TRBJ1-1
D: -
V: TRBV5-4
CDR3: CASSRNTEAFF
DNA: TGTGCCAGCAGCCGGAACACTGAAGCTTTCTTT

size: -
J: TRBJ2-2
D: TRBD2
V: TRBV7-6
CDR3: CASTKGLAEDTGELFF
DNA: TGTGCCAGCACCAAGGGACTAGCGGAGGATACCGGGGAGCTGTTTTTT

size: few
J: TRBJ2-1
D: TRBD2
V: TRBV30
CDR3: CAWSRRLAGDYNEQFF
DNA: TGTGCCTGGAGCCGCCGACTAGCGGGAGATTATAATGAGCAGTTCTTC

size: -
J: TRBJ1-1
D: -
V: TRBV30
CDR3: CAWTLQGEAFF
DNA: TGTGCCTGGACCCTTCAGGGGGAAGCTTTCTTT

size: -
J: TRBJ1-5
D: TRBD1
V: TRBV3-1/TRBV3-2
CDR3: CASSPGQGGNQPQHF
DNA: TGTGCCAGCAGCCCCGGACAGGGCGGCAATCAGCCCCAGCATTTT

size: -
J: TRBJ2-2
D: TRBD2
V: TRBV4-2
CDR3: CASSQALLAGGPSAGELFF
DNA: TGTGCCAGCAGCCAAGCTTTACTAGCGGGGGGGCCGTCAGCCGGGGAGCTGTTTTTT

size: -
J: TRBJ2-3
D: TRBD1
V: TRBV3-1/TRBV3-2
CDR3: CASSQEGVRTGADTQYF
DNA: TGTGCCAGCAGCCAAGAGGGGGTTCGGACAGGGGCAGATACGCAGTATTTT

size: -
J: TRBJ1-2
D: TRBD1
V: TRBV6-5
CDR3: CASRTGPGYTF
DNA: TGTGCCAGCCGGACAGGCCCTGGCTACACCTTC

size: -
J: TRBJ2-5
D: TRBD2
V: TRBV6-5
CDR3: CASSYWTSGGVMTQYF
DNA: TGTGCCAGCAGTTACTGGACTAGCGGGGGAGTAATGACCCAGTACTTC

size: -
J: TRBJ1-3
D: -
V: TRBV12-3/TRBV12-4
CDR3: CASRGDGNTIYF
DNA: TGTGCCAGCAGAGGGGATGGAAACACCATATATTTT

size: -
J: TRBJ1-1
D: TRBD1
V: TRBV4-2
CDR3: CASSQGVQGAAEAFF
DNA: TGTGCCAGCAGCCAAGGCGTACAGGGGGCGGCTGAAGCTTTCTTT

size: -
J: TRBJ1-2
D: -
V: TRBV12-2
CDR3: CASRLKGGQMINYGYTF
DNA: TGTGCAAGTCGCTTAAAGGGGGGGCAGATGATTAACTATGGCTACACCTTC

size: -
J: TRBJ2-7
D: -
V: TRBV2
CDR3: CASSEGASTLWYF
DNA: TGTGCCAGCAGTGAAGGGGCTAGCACCTTATGGTACTTC

size: -
J: TRBJ2-3
D: TRBD2
V: TRBV4-3
CDR3: CASSQDGGAQPDTQYF
DNA: TGCGCCAGCAGCCAAGACGGGGGGGCCCAACCAGATACGCAGTATTTT